These 23 T cell receptor beta chains were all obtained from the same sample, sequenced in a study of T cells in Graves' hyperthyroidism and ophthalmopathy. Amplified TCR beta CDR3 regions came from RNA transcripts. With the HTBI primer set, the TCR CDR3 went through a first round of RT-PCR. TCRdb redid the calling of the multiplex PCR reads with MiXCR, one entry per CDR3 protein. The table records some 300,000 distinct CDR3 sequences, roughly 19% of them present only once. The specimen sequenced was blood. The receptors come from a man aged 45-65 years with Graves' ophthalmopathy.

A few counts support this clonotype. The rearrangement uses TRBV2 and TRBJ2-2, with D unclear. The V gene's germline CDR1 is SNHLY and CDR2 FYNNEI. The CDR3 is made up of 13 amino acids. Deletions cut 4 bases from V and 4 bases from J, with 7 bases between. The chain's CDR3 is CASSAARTGELFF. The CDR3 region has the DNA TGTGCCAGCAGTGCCGCTCGCACCGGGGAGCTGTTTTTT.

This clonotype was observed a few times. The V gene is TRBV6-1, the J gene TRBJ1-1; no clear D. Trimming removed 3 bases at V and 0 bases at J, with 5 bases between. This CDR3 region has 13 residues. The V gene's germline CDR1 is MNHNS and CDR2 SASEGT. Written as DNA, the CDR3 is TGTGCCAGCAGTGACTCCCTGAACACTGAAGCTTTCTTT. Translated, it gives CASSDSLNTEAFF.

V gene TRBV11-2 combines with J gene TRBJ2-2; tentatively, D is TRBD1 or TRBD2 (7 bases each). CDR3 length: 15 residues. With 5 bases removed from V and 2 bases from J, the gap between germline ends came to 12 bases. Looked up from germline, CDR1 is SGHAT and CDR2 is FQNNGV. The CDR3 loop reads CASSQGGGNTGELFF. CDR3 in DNA: TGTGCCAGCAGCCAGGGGGGGGGCAACACCGGGGAGCTGTTTTTT.

The chain carries TRBV5-1 and TRBJ2-6; D perhaps matches TRBD2 (6 bases). This CDR3 has 15 amino acids. V was trimmed by 2 bases and J by 6 bases, leaving 12 bases between them. Germline V gene lookup returns CDR1 SGHRS and CDR2 YFSETQ. The CDR3 here is CASSLRGGEANVLTF. The CDR3 region has the DNA TGCGCCAGCAGCTTAAGGGGAGGTGAGGCCAACGTCCTGACTTTC.

This clonotype was counted ten times or more. The chain employs TRBV2 and TRBJ1-2, with 9 bases matching TRBD1. The V and J ends lost 5 bases and 8 bases, in that order; junction bases with no gene match: 21. In germline, CDR1 is SNHLY, CDR2 FYNNEI. This CDR3 contains 18 residues. The CDR3 DNA reads TGTGCCAGCAGTCAGACCGGGACAGGGACTTTCAACCACTTAGGCTACACCTTC. As protein: CASSQTGTGTFNHLGYTF.

A few counts support this clonotype. V gene TRBV30 combines with J gene TRBJ2-6; 9 nucleotides line up with TRBD2. The V segment lost 1 base and the J segment 0 bases; nucleotides outside the gene matches: 1. The CDR3 consists of 16 residues. In germline, CDR1 is GTSNPN, CDR2 SVGIG (reference sequence). CDR3 DNA: TGTGCCTGGAGTGGGCGGGAGGGCTCTGGGGCCAACGTCCTGACTTTC. It yields the protein CAWSGREGSGANVLTF.

The chain employs TRBV3-1 and TRBJ2-1, with a tentative D call TRBD1 (6 bases). The CDR3 runs 13 residues. V was trimmed by 0 bases and J by 15 bases, leaving 15 bases between them. CDR1 is LGHDT, CDR2 YNNKEL, per germline (reference sequence). CDR3 sequence (DNA): TGTGCCAGCAGCCAAGAGGGGGCCAGACCCCCGTTCTTC. It is translated as CASSQEGARPPFF.

This clonotype was seen at least ten times. The chain couples TRBV27 to TRBJ2-5; the match to TRBD2 covers 12 bases. Unmatched junction bases numbered 7, after V lost 3 bases and J lost 11 bases. Germline V gives CDR1 MNHEY, CDR2 SMNVEV (reference sequence). The CDR3 has 14 residues. CDR3 in amino acids: CASSFRLAGGIQYF. In DNA form, the CDR3 reads TGTGCCAGCAGTTTTCGGCTAGCGGGAGGGATACAGTACTTC.

The chain links TRBV18 to TRBJ1-1; D might be TRBD1 (5 bases). CDR3 length: 16 residues. The germline V gene encodes CDR1 KGHSH and CDR2 LQKENI. V lost 2 bases to trimming and J lost 4 bases, with 17 bases between them. In DNA form, the CDR3 reads TGTGCCAGCTCACCAAAGGGACCGGTTAGGGGCACTGAAGCTTTCTTT. Protein product: CASSPKGPVRGTEAFF.

The chain uses TRBV20-1 and TRBJ1-3; a weak D match, TRBD1 (5 bases). Per germline, CDR1 DFQATT and CDR2 SNEGSKA (reference sequence). The CDR3 has 14 residues. V lost 5 bases, J lost 0 bases, and 11 bases lay in between. The CDR3 region is CSAWDSSSGNTIYF. The CDR3 DNA follows: TGCAGTGCTTGGGACTCGAGCTCTGGAAACACCATATATTTT.

This clonotype was recorded at least ten times. The chain combines TRBV5-1 with TRBJ2-1; 8 bases align to TRBD2. V lost 4 bases and J lost 5; bases outside the gene matches: 26. The CDR3 runs 21 residues. Per the germline V gene, CDR1 is SGHRS and CDR2 is YFSETQ. The CDR3: CASSGGIIGQHGTRPNNEQFF. In DNA, the CDR3 is TGCGCCAGCAGCGGGGGGATCATTGGGCAACACGGGACTAGACCAAACAATGAGCAGTTCTTC. The full variable domain, its missing parts supplied by reference TRBV5-1 and TRBJ2-1, is KAGVTQTPRYLIKTRGQQVTLSCSPISGHRSVSWYQQTPGQGLQFLFEYFSETQRNKGNFPGRFSGRQFSNSRSEMNVSTLELGDSALYLCASSGGIIGQHGTRPNNEQFFGPGTRLTVL.

This clonotype has a handful of counts. DNA of the CDR3: TGCAGTGCTAGAGGGGGCGGCAACTCTGGGGCCAACGTCCTGACTTTC. Protein: CSARGGGNSGANVLTF. V usage is TRBV20-1 and J usage is TRBJ2-6; perhaps TRBD1 as D (5 bases). V lost 1 base and J 0 bases, leaving 10 bases between the germline ends. The CDR3 extends over 16 amino acids. Germline V gene lookup returns CDR1 DFQATT and CDR2 SNEGSKA (reference sequence).

This clonotype was seen repeatedly, ten times or more. The J gene is TRBJ1-3, the V gene TRBV28; the D is unclear. The CDR3 runs to 16 residues. The germline V and J ends were trimmed by 2 bases and 0 bases, with 11 bases remaining between them. Per the germline V gene, CDR1 is MDHEN and CDR2 is SYDVKM. The DNA of the CDR3 is TGTGCCAGCAGTTTAACCCGCGCCGGCTCTGGAAACACCATATATTTT. This encodes CASSLTRAGSGNTIYF.

As for this clonotype: Since a much larger clone is just one base distant, this may be a read error. This is likely a read error, given that the CDR3 carries no conserved phenylalanine or tryptophan at its end. The gene calls are TRBV2 and TRBJ1-4; no reliable D call. CDR1 SNHLY and CDR2 FYNNEI come from the germline V gene. Trimming left V 5 bases short and J 0 bases short, with 16 bases between. This CDR3 has 17 residues. CDR3 in amino acids: CASSLRARPATNEKLFY. The CDR3 nucleotides are TGTGCCAGCAGTCTACGTGCCCGGCCTGCAACTAATGAAAAACTGTTTTAT.

At least ten counts were recorded for this clonotype. The J gene is TRBJ2-2, the V gene TRBV11-2; 9 nucleotides match TRBD2. V shed 4 bases and J 4 bases; nucleotides not matched to a gene: 7. CDR3 size: 16 residues. The germline CDR1 and CDR2 sequences are SGHAT and FQNNGV. In DNA, the CDR3 is TGTGCCAGCAGCTCGTTAGCGGGAGAGACCACCGGGGAGCTGTTTTTT. Residues: CASSSLAGETTGELFF. Drawing the rest from reference TRBV11-2 and TRBJ2-2, the complete variable domain is EAGVAQSPRYKIIEKRQSVAFWCNPISGHATLYWYQQILGQGPKLLIQFQNNGVVDDSQLPKDRFSAERLKGVDSTLKIQPAKLEDSAVYLCASSSLAGETTGELFFGEGSRLTVL.

This clonotype has just a few counts. The V call is TRBV20-1, the J call TRBJ2-1; 9 positions match TRBD2. After removal of 5 bases from V and 4 bases from J, the junction contained 9 bases not matched to a gene. The germline CDR1 and CDR2 sequences are DFQATT and SNEGSKA (reference sequence). This CDR3 is 15 amino acids long. The CDR3 nucleotides read TGCAGTGCTCTCCAAGGAGCGGGAGGTTACAATGAGCAGTTCTTC. The encoded protein is CSALQGAGGYNEQFF.

This clonotype appeared many times. CDR3 sequence reads: CASSYVDYEQYF. CDR3 DNA: TGTGCCAGCAGCTACGTGGACTACGAGCAGTACTTC. V and J are TRBV3-1 and TRBJ2-7; D uncertain. This CDR3 has 12 amino acids. CDR1 is LGHDT and CDR2 is YNNKEL in the germline V gene (reference sequence). The V end was cut by 5 bases, the J end by 3 bases, with 8 bases between.

The chain combines TRBV7-9 with TRBJ2-7, with D perhaps TRBD1 or TRBD2 (5 bases each). V lost 2 bases and J 0 bases, leaving 11 bases between the germline ends. CDR3 length: 15 residues. Germline V gives CDR1 SEHNR, CDR2 FQNEAQ (reference sequence). The CDR3 spells CASSLIGASSYEQYF. For the CDR3, the DNA is TGTGCCAGCAGCTTAATCGGGGCGAGCTCCTACGAGCAGTACTTC.

Concerning this clonotype: Germline is not matched at one junction end, which may reflect a read error. The CDR3 is CTSSLATGTGDTQYF. CDR3 nucleotides: TGTACCAGCAGCTTAGCAACCGGGACGGGGGATACGCAGTATTTT. The chain carries TRBV7-9 and TRBJ2-3; D is perhaps TRBD1 or TRBD2 (5 bases each). Germline V gene data show CDR1 as SEHNR and CDR2 as FQNEAQ (reference sequence). The CDR3 is made up of 15 amino acids.

This clonotype was seen ten or more times. The rearrangement uses TRBV7-2 and TRBJ2-3; D is undetermined. This CDR3 region has 13 residues. CDR1 SGHTA and CDR2 FQGNSA come from the germline V gene. V lost 1 base, J lost 8 bases, and 10 bases lay in between. CDR3 bases: TGTGCCAGCAGCTTAGTGGACCTCAGTACGCAGTATTTT. It is translated as CASSLVDLSTQYF.

This clonotype occurred a few times. The J gene is TRBJ2-1, the V gene TRBV7-9; D perhaps matches TRBD2 (6 bases). V shed 0 bases and J shed 0 bases, with 12 bases lying between them. The length of the CDR3 is 17 residues. CDR1 is SEHNR, CDR2 FQNEAQ, per germline (reference sequence). CDR3 DNA: TGTGCCAGCAGCTTAGCCGGAACGGGAGTCTCCTACAATGAGCAGTTCTTC. The encoded protein is CASSLAGTGVSYNEQFF.

This clonotype was counted only a few times. CDR3 nucleotide sequence: TGCGCCAGCAGCCAAGATCGCGTGGATAACGAGCAGTACTTC. Translated, it gives CASSQDRVDNEQYF. The chain is built from TRBV4-1 and TRBJ2-7; the D is unclear. V lost 0 bases and J lost 5, with 11 bases in between. The length of the CDR3 is 14 residues. CDR1 and CDR2 from the germline V gene are MGHRA and YSYEKL.

The chain is built from TRBV5-1 and TRBJ1-2; 7 positions match TRBD1. The CDR3 length is 15 residues. Germline CDR1 and CDR2: SGHRS and YFSETQ. After removal of 2 bases from V and 4 bases from J, the junction contained 8 bases not matched to a gene. CDR3 DNA: TGCGCCAGCAGCTTATCCGGGACAGACTTCTATGGCTACACCTTC. The encoded protein is CASSLSGTDFYGYTF.